This is a list of T cell receptor beta chains from one sample in a study of blood T cell repertoires in COVID-19. TCRdb keeps only in-frame clones here, not all; method: immunoSEQ multiplex PCR. Of about 250,000 clones listed, about 82% were seen once; the top ten hold 8.5% to 9.5%. The sequencing sample was made of PBMCs or T cells enriched from blood (not recorded which). Every receptor here comes from a woman in her 50s with acute COVID-19. CDR3s include the opening cysteine and the closing phenylalanine or tryptophan. The D gene is left open where the match is weak. Where a row states a size, it is once, few, many or the class of an expanded clone; other rows omit it.

abundance: .
j_gene: TRBJ2-3
len: 15
d_gene: TRBD2
v_gene: TRBV4-3
CDR3aa: CASSPERGHTDTQYF
CDR3nt: TGCGCCAGCAGCCCCGAGCGGGGGCACACAGATACGCAGTATTTT

abundance: .
j_gene: TRBJ1-1
len: 14
d_gene: .
v_gene: TRBV7-9
CDR3aa: CASSFQGGRSEAFF
CDR3nt: TGTGCCAGCAGCTTTCAAGGGGGACGGTCTGAAGCTTTCTTT

abundance: .
j_gene: TRBJ2-5
len: 16
d_gene: TRBD2
v_gene: TRBV13
CDR3aa: CASSLESGGAGETQYF
CDR3nt: TGTGCCAGCAGCTTAGAGAGCGGGGGGGCCGGAGAGACCCAGTACTTC

abundance: .
j_gene: TRBJ1-2
len: 12
d_gene: .
v_gene: TRBV2
CDR3aa: CASMRLNYGYTF
CDR3nt: TGTGCCAGCATGAGGCTGAACTATGGCTACACCTTC

abundance: .
j_gene: TRBJ1-2
len: 13
d_gene: .
v_gene: TRBV10-3
CDR3aa: CAISETVNYGYTF
CDR3nt: TGTGCCATCAGTGAGACAGTGAACTATGGCTACACCTTC

abundance: .
j_gene: TRBJ2-1
len: 14
d_gene: TRBD2
v_gene: TRBV9
CDR3aa: CASSPRGGLDEQFF
CDR3nt: TGTGCCAGCAGCCCCCGGGGGGGGCTTGATGAGCAGTTCTTC

abundance: .
j_gene: TRBJ1-4
len: 15
d_gene: .
v_gene: TRBV5-1
CDR3aa: CASSLEGRPWEKLFF
CDR3nt: TGCGCCAGCAGCTTGGAGGGGCGGCCCTGGGAAAAACTGTTTTTT

abundance: .
j_gene: TRBJ1-1
len: 13
d_gene: .
v_gene: TRBV19
CDR3aa: CASSAVEDTEAFF
CDR3nt: TGTGCCAGTAGTGCAGTAGAGGACACTGAAGCTTTCTTT

abundance: few
j_gene: TRBJ2-7
len: 14
d_gene: TRBD1
v_gene: TRBV7-7
CDR3aa: CASSKDRRSYEQYF
CDR3nt: TGTGCCAGCAGCAAGGACAGGAGATCCTACGAGCAGTACTTC

abundance: .
j_gene: TRBJ2-4
len: 13
d_gene: TRBD2
v_gene: TRBV5-8
CDR3aa: CASNGGGVDIQYF
CDR3nt: TGTGCCAGCAACGGCGGGGGGGTGGACATTCAGTACTTC

abundance: few
j_gene: TRBJ1-2
len: 12
d_gene: TRBD1
v_gene: TRBV23-1
CDR3aa: CASIQGAEGYTF
CDR3nt: TGCGCCAGCATCCAGGGGGCGGAGGGCTACACCTTC

abundance: .
j_gene: TRBJ2-3
len: 11
d_gene: .
v_gene: TRBV29-1
CDR3aa: CSVLNTDTQYF
CDR3nt: TGCAGCGTACTAAATACAGATACGCAGTATTTT

abundance: .
j_gene: TRBJ2-7
len: 15
d_gene: .
v_gene: TRBV7-2
CDR3aa: CASSLASGSPYEQYF
CDR3nt: TGTGCCAGCAGCTTAGCGTCAGGGTCACCCTACGAGCAGTACTTC

abundance: .
j_gene: TRBJ2-1
len: 18
d_gene: TRBD2
v_gene: TRBV19
CDR3aa: CASSLLAGGQVARNEQFF
CDR3nt: TGTGCCAGTAGTCTCCTAGCGGGGGGGCAGGTAGCTAGAAATGAGCAGTTCTTC

abundance: few
j_gene: TRBJ2-1
len: 15
d_gene: TRBD2
v_gene: TRBV11-2
CDR3aa: CASSLGTTRYNEQFF
CDR3nt: TGTGCCAGCAGCTTGGGGACTACCCGATACAATGAGCAGTTCTTC

abundance: .
j_gene: TRBJ2-1
len: 16
d_gene: TRBD2
v_gene: TRBV5-1
CDR3aa: CASSSKRGGIYNEQFF
CDR3nt: TGCGCCAGCAGTTCTAAGCGGGGGGGAATTTACAATGAGCAGTTCTTC

abundance: .
j_gene: TRBJ2-3
len: 12
d_gene: TRBD1
v_gene: TRBV5-8
CDR3aa: CASSQGADTQYF
CDR3nt: TGTGCCAGCAGCCAGGGGGCAGATACGCAGTATTTT

abundance: .
j_gene: TRBJ1-3
len: 14
d_gene: .
v_gene: TRBV6-1
CDR3aa: CASSEYSSGNTIYF
CDR3nt: TGTGCCAGCAGTGAATATAGCTCTGGAAACACCATATATTTT

abundance: .
j_gene: TRBJ2-2
len: 18
d_gene: .
v_gene: TRBV6-2/TRBV6-3
CDR3aa: CASSYSSSGQTNTGELFF
CDR3nt: TGTGCCAGCAGTTACTCGTCTTCAGGACAAACGAACACCGGGGAGCTGTTTTTT

abundance: .
j_gene: TRBJ1-5
len: 16
d_gene: .
v_gene: TRBV19
CDR3aa: CASSISGSGSNQPQHF
CDR3nt: TGTGCCAGTAGTATTTCCGGGAGTGGAAGCAATCAGCCCCAGCATTTT

abundance: .
j_gene: TRBJ1-2
len: 12
d_gene: .
v_gene: TRBV12-3/TRBV12-4
CDR3aa: CASRGDGDGYTF
CDR3nt: TGTGCCAGCAGGGGTGACGGGGATGGCTACACCTTC

abundance: once
j_gene: TRBJ2-7
len: 15
d_gene: TRBD1
v_gene: TRBV2
CDR3aa: CASSGPGQGGYEQYF
CDR3nt: TGTGCCAGCAGCGGACCGGGACAGGGGGGCTACGAGCAGTACTTC

abundance: once
j_gene: TRBJ2-2
len: 14
d_gene: .
v_gene: TRBV5-1
CDR3aa: CASSTGANTGELFF
CDR3nt: TGCGCCAGCAGCACCGGGGCGAACACCGGGGAGCTGTTTTTT

abundance: once
j_gene: TRBJ1-5
len: 14
d_gene: TRBD1
v_gene: TRBV30
CDR3aa: CAWKARTGNQPQHF
CDR3nt: TGTGCCTGGAAGGCACGGACAGGGAATCAGCCCCAGCATTTT

abundance: .
j_gene: TRBJ1-1
len: 17
d_gene: .
v_gene: TRBV18
CDR3aa: CASSLTPKTNPNTEAFF
CDR3nt: TGTGCCAGCTCGTTAACGCCGAAGACAAACCCGAACACTGAAGCTTTCTTT

abundance: .
j_gene: TRBJ1-5
len: 17
d_gene: TRBD1
v_gene: TRBV3-1/TRBV3-2
CDR3aa: CASSQDPDRASNQPQHF
CDR3nt: TGTGCCAGCAGCCAAGATCCGGACAGGGCGAGCAATCAGCCCCAGCATTTT

abundance: .
j_gene: TRBJ2-1
len: 16
d_gene: .
v_gene: TRBV5-1
CDR3aa: CASSKEGAGSYNEQFF
CDR3nt: TGCGCCAGCAGCAAGGAAGGGGCCGGTTCCTACAATGAGCAGTTCTTC

abundance: .
j_gene: TRBJ1-1
len: 16
d_gene: .
v_gene: TRBV3-1/TRBV3-2
CDR3aa: CASSQVRGVVNTEAFF
CDR3nt: TGTGCCAGCAGCCAAGTTCGGGGGGTTGTGAACACTGAAGCTTTCTTT

abundance: .
j_gene: TRBJ2-7
len: 15
d_gene: TRBD1
v_gene: TRBV7-9
CDR3aa: CASSLATGWVDEQYF
CDR3nt: TGTGCCAGCAGCTTAGCGACAGGGTGGGTCGACGAGCAGTACTTC

abundance: .
j_gene: TRBJ1-6
len: 17
d_gene: TRBD1
v_gene: TRBV9
CDR3aa: CASSVEGAGSGNSPLHF
CDR3nt: TGTGCCAGCAGCGTAGAGGGGGCAGGGTCGGGTAATTCACCCCTCCACTTT

abundance: .
j_gene: TRBJ2-4
len: 14
d_gene: TRBD1
v_gene: TRBV30
CDR3aa: CAWSKGQVTNIQYF
CDR3nt: TGTGCCTGGAGCAAAGGACAGGTGACAAACATTCAGTACTTC

abundance: once
j_gene: TRBJ1-5
len: 16
d_gene: TRBD1
v_gene: TRBV7-8
CDR3aa: CASGRTGIPYNQPQHF
CDR3nt: TGTGCCAGCGGAAGGACAGGGATCCCCTACAATCAGCCCCAGCATTTT

abundance: .
j_gene: TRBJ2-2
len: 15
d_gene: .
v_gene: TRBV19
CDR3aa: CASSRSGGGTGELFF
CDR3nt: TGTGCCAGTAGCCGCAGCGGCGGAGGCACCGGGGAGCTGTTTTTT

abundance: .
j_gene: TRBJ1-1
len: 15
d_gene: TRBD1
v_gene: TRBV4-1
CDR3aa: CASSRRQGEVTEAFF
CDR3nt: TGCGCCAGCAGCCGCAGACAGGGGGAGGTCACTGAAGCTTTCTTT

abundance: .
j_gene: TRBJ1-4
len: 14
d_gene: TRBD1
v_gene: TRBV7-2
CDR3aa: CASSPYRGDEKLFF
CDR3nt: TGTGCCAGCAGCCCTTACAGGGGTGATGAAAAACTGTTTTTT

abundance: .
j_gene: TRBJ2-3
len: 15
d_gene: TRBD1
v_gene: TRBV11-2
CDR3aa: CASHRGQVMFDTQYF
CDR3nt: TGTGCCAGCCACAGGGGACAGGTGATGTTTGATACGCAGTATTTT

abundance: .
j_gene: TRBJ1-2
len: 14
d_gene: TRBD1
v_gene: TRBV24-1
CDR3aa: CATELGQGNYGYTF
CDR3nt: TGTGCCACCGAATTGGGACAGGGGAACTATGGCTACACCTTC

abundance: .
j_gene: TRBJ2-7
len: 14
d_gene: .
v_gene: TRBV5-1
CDR3aa: CASSRGQSSYEQYF
CDR3nt: TGCGCCAGCAGCAGAGGACAGAGCTCCTACGAGCAGTACTTC

abundance: .
j_gene: TRBJ2-2
len: 14
d_gene: .
v_gene: TRBV11-2
CDR3aa: CASSSYRNTGELFF
CDR3nt: TGTGCCAGCAGCTCTTACAGGAACACCGGGGAGCTGTTTTTT

abundance: .
j_gene: TRBJ2-3
len: 15
d_gene: TRBD2
v_gene: TRBV2
CDR3aa: CASSGRGGRTDTQYF
CDR3nt: TGTGCCAGCAGTGGCCGGGGGGGCCGAACAGATACGCAGTATTTT

abundance: .
j_gene: TRBJ1-2
len: 14
d_gene: .
v_gene: TRBV7-9
CDR3aa: CASSALIDNYGYTF
CDR3nt: TGTGCCAGCAGCGCGTTAATTGATAACTATGGCTACACCTTC

abundance: .
j_gene: TRBJ1-1
len: 14
d_gene: TRBD1
v_gene: TRBV10-1
CDR3aa: CASSDGTGNTEAFF
CDR3nt: TGCGCCAGCAGTGATGGGACAGGGAACACTGAAGCTTTCTTT

abundance: .
j_gene: TRBJ2-5
len: 14
d_gene: TRBD1
v_gene: TRBV3-1/TRBV3-2
CDR3aa: CASSIQGAGETQYF
CDR3nt: TGTGCCAGCAGTATACAGGGGGCAGGAGAGACCCAGTACTTC

abundance: .
j_gene: TRBJ1-5
len: 13
d_gene: .
v_gene: TRBV18
CDR3aa: CASSQDTNQPQHF
CDR3nt: TGTGCCAGCTCACAGGACACCAATCAGCCCCAGCATTTT

abundance: .
j_gene: TRBJ2-7
len: 15
d_gene: TRBD1
v_gene: TRBV30
CDR3aa: CAFLPLGQGAHEQYF
CDR3nt: TGTGCCTTCCTCCCCCTCGGACAGGGGGCCCACGAGCAGTACTTC

abundance: .
j_gene: TRBJ1-6
len: 17
d_gene: .
v_gene: TRBV4-3
CDR3aa: CASSQVGARSLDSPLHF
CDR3nt: TGCGCCAGCAGCCAAGTTGGGGCCAGAAGCCTAGATTCACCCCTCCACTTT

abundance: .
j_gene: TRBJ2-6
len: 15
d_gene: .
v_gene: TRBV11-2
CDR3aa: CASSGLRRRANVLTF
CDR3nt: TGTGCCAGCAGCGGACTCCGGCGTAGGGCCAACGTCCTGACTTTC

abundance: once
j_gene: TRBJ1-4
len: 14
d_gene: .
v_gene: TRBV15
CDR3aa: CATSPAGSDEKLFF
CDR3nt: TGTGCCACCAGCCCTGCAGGGTCGGATGAAAAACTGTTTTTT

abundance: .
j_gene: TRBJ1-2
len: 13
d_gene: .
v_gene: TRBV5-1
CDR3aa: CASSLDSNYGYTF
CDR3nt: TGCGCCAGCAGCCTGGACTCTAACTATGGCTACACCTTC

abundance: .
j_gene: TRBJ1-1
len: 15
d_gene: .
v_gene: TRBV4-2
CDR3aa: CASSQDFRGNTEAFF
CDR3nt: TGTGCCAGCAGCCAAGATTTTCGGGGGAACACTGAAGCTTTCTTT

abundance: .
j_gene: TRBJ2-1
len: 20
d_gene: TRBD2
v_gene: TRBV5-1
CDR3aa: CASSLAGGTSGTLRYNEQFF
CDR3nt: TGCGCCAGCAGCTTGGCCGGCGGGACTAGCGGGACCCTCCGCTACAATGAGCAGTTCTTC

abundance: .
j_gene: TRBJ2-7
len: 14
d_gene: TRBD1
v_gene: TRBV7-9
CDR3aa: CASSSRTGSDEQYF
CDR3nt: TGTGCCAGCAGCTCAAGGACAGGGTCGGACGAGCAGTACTTC

abundance: few
j_gene: TRBJ1-2
len: 15
d_gene: .
v_gene: TRBV5-1
CDR3aa: CASSLGQTTSKDYTF
CDR3nt: TGCGCCAGCAGCTTGGGACAGACCACGTCTAAGGACTACACCTTC

abundance: .
j_gene: TRBJ1-1
len: 13
d_gene: TRBD1
v_gene: TRBV4-3
CDR3aa: CASSRQGATEAFF
CDR3nt: TGCGCCAGCAGCAGACAGGGGGCCACTGAAGCTTTCTTT

abundance: .
j_gene: TRBJ1-5
len: 15
d_gene: TRBD1
v_gene: TRBV7-2
CDR3aa: CASSHGQGVFQPQHF
CDR3nt: TGTGCCAGCAGCCACGGACAGGGGGTATTTCAGCCCCAGCATTTT

abundance: .
j_gene: TRBJ1-1
len: 15
d_gene: .
v_gene: TRBV13
CDR3aa: CASSPRGNYNTEAFF
CDR3nt: TGTGCCAGCAGCCCCAGGGGCAATTATAACACTGAAGCTTTCTTT

abundance: .
j_gene: TRBJ1-2
len: 14
d_gene: .
v_gene: TRBV7-9
CDR3aa: CASSSIEGSRGYTF
CDR3nt: TGTGCCAGCAGCTCAATCGAGGGTTCTAGAGGCTACACCTTC

abundance: .
j_gene: TRBJ2-2
len: 13
d_gene: .
v_gene: TRBV6-2/TRBV6-3
CDR3aa: CASSHRVTGELFF
CDR3nt: TGTGCCAGCAGTCACCGGGTTACCGGGGAGCTGTTTTTT